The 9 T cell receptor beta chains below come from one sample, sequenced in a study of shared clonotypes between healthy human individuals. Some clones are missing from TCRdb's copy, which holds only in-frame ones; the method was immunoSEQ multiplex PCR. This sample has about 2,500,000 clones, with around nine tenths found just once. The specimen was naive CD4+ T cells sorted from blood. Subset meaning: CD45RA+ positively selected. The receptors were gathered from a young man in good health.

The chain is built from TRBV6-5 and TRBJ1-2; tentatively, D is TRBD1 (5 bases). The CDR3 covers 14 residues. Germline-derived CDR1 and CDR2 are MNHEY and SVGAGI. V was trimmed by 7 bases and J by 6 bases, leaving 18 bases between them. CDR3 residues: CASKRGRENNGYTF. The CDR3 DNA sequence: TGTGCCAGCAAAAGGGGCAGGGAGAATAATGGCTACACCTTC.

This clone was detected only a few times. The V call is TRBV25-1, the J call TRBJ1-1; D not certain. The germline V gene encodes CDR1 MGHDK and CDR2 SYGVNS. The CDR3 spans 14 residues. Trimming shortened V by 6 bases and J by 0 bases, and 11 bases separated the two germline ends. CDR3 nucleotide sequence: TGTGCCAGCAGGGGAGACGGGGTGAACACTGAAGCTTTCTTT. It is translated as CASRGDGVNTEAFF.

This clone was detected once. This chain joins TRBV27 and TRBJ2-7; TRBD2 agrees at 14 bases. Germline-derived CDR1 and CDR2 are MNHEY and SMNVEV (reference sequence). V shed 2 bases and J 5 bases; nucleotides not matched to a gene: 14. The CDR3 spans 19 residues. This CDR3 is CASSLRDTRLAGGPHEQYF. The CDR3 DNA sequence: TGTGCCAGCAGTTTACGGGACACACGACTAGCGGGGGGGCCGCACGAGCAGTACTTC.

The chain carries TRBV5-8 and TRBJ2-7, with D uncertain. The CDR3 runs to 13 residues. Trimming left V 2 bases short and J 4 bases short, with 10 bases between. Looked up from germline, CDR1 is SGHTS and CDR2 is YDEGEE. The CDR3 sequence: CASSFGPGYEQYF. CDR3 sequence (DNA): TGTGCCAGCAGCTTTGGACCAGGATACGAGCAGTACTTC.

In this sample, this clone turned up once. CDR3 in DNA: TGCGCCAGCAGTGAGACTAGCGGGGCCCAAGAGACCCAGTACTTC. This codes for CASSETSGAQETQYF. The chain employs TRBV10-1 and TRBJ2-5; 10 positions match TRBD2. CDR3 length: 15 amino acids. The trim removed 2 bases at V and 1 base at J, leaving 1 base unmatched. Germline assignment: CDR1 WNHNN and CDR2 SYGVQD (reference sequence).

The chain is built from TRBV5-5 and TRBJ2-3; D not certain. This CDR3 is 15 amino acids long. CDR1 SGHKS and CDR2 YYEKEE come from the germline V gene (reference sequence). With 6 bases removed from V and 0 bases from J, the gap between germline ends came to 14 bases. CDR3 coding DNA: TGTGCCAGCACCCTCGCGCCCGGGAGCACAGATACGCAGTATTTT. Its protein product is CASTLAPGSTDTQYF.

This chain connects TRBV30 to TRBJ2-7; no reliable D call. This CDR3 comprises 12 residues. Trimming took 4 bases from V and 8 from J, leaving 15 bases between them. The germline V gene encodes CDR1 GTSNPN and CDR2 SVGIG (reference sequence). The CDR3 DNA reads TGTGCCTGGACTGCCCTCACACGGAAGCAGTACTTC. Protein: CAWTALTRKQYF.

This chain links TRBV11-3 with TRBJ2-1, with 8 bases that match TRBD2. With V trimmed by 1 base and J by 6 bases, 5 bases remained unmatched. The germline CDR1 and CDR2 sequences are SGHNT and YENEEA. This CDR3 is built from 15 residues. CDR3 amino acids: CASSLGAGAFNEQFF. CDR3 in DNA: TGTGCCAGCAGCTTAGGAGCGGGGGCCTTCAATGAGCAGTTCTTC.

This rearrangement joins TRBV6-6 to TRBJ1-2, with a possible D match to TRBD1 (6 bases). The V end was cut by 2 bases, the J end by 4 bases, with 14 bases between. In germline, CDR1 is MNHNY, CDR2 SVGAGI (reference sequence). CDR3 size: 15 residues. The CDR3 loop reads CASSYVRGIGYGYTF. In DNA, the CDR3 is TGTGCCAGCAGTTACGTAAGGGGGATCGGCTATGGCTACACCTTC.